These 13 T cell receptor beta chains share one sample of origin, sequenced in a study of shared clonotypes between healthy human individuals. Naive CD8 cells comprised CD45RO-negative, CCR7-positively selected cells, excluding terminally differentiated effector memory CD45RA+ cells. Measured with immunoSEQ multiplex PCR; TCRdb has only the in-frame clones, and not every one. The table includes some 740,000 clones, 90% to 95% detected once. Material: naive CD8+ T cells sorted from blood. The receptors were sampled from a man younger than 45 in good health.

CDR3 nucleotide sequence: TGTGCCAGCAGCCCAAGGACGGGGCCGTCAAACATTCAGTACTTC. This codes for CASSPRTGPSNIQYF. V gene TRBV9 combines with J gene TRBJ2-4; either TRBD1 or TRBD2 may supply D (5 bases each). Between the trimmed V and J ends, which lost 4 bases and 6 bases, there was a span of 17 bases. This CDR3 region has 15 residues. The germline V gene encodes CDR1 SGDLS and CDR2 YYNGEE.

The chain uses TRBV28 and TRBJ2-1; 8 bases map to TRBD2. The CDR3 runs 14 residues. Per the germline V gene, CDR1 is MDHEN and CDR2 is SYDVKM. With 4 bases clipped from V and 3 bases from J, the junction kept 2 bases outside the gene matches. The chain's CDR3 is CASSSGTSYNEQFF. The DNA of the CDR3 is TGTGCCAGCAGTTCCGGGACTAGCTACAATGAGCAGTTCTTC. Using reference TRBV28 and TRBJ2-1 for the parts outside the CDR3, the full variable domain is DVKVTQSSRYLVKRTGEKVFLECVQDMDHENMFWYRQDPGLGLRLIYFSYDVKMKEKGDIPEGYSVSREKKERFSLILESASTNQTSMYLCASSSGTSYNEQFFGPGTRLTVL.

The chain combines TRBV7-9 with TRBJ1-5; the match to TRBD1 covers 7 bases. Trimming took 5 bases from V and 3 from J; bases not matched to a gene: 16. The CDR3 runs 18 residues. CDR1 and CDR2 from the germline V gene are SEHNR and FQNEAQ (reference sequence). The CDR3 loop is CASSHPNGQDPLNQPQHF. The CDR3 DNA follows: TGTGCCAGCAGCCACCCAAATGGACAGGACCCCCTCAATCAGCCCCAGCATTTT.

This CDR3 reads CASSQDEGDGNEQFF. CDR3 DNA sequence: TGCGCCAGCAGCCAAGATGAGGGGGATGGTAATGAGCAGTTCTTC. The chain carries TRBV4-1 and TRBJ2-1, with a weak D call TRBD1 (6 bases). Germline CDR1 MGHRA, CDR2 YSYEKL. The CDR3 is 15 amino acids. Trimming removed 0 bases at V and 7 bases at J, with 13 bases between.

The chain carries TRBV10-2 and TRBJ2-3; D call uncertain. Germline V CDR1 and CDR2: WSHSY, SAAADI. V gave up 3 bases and J gave up 3 bases, with 10 bases separating them. This CDR3 contains 14 residues. The CDR3 DNA sequence: TGCGCCAGCAGTGAATGGGTTGGTACAGATACGCAGTATTTT. Translating it yields CASSEWVGTDTQYF.

The chain has TRBV5-1 and TRBJ2-3, with D hard to call. V gave up 3 bases and J gave up 5 bases, with 7 bases separating them. This CDR3 is built from 12 residues. Germline-derived CDR1 and CDR2 are SGHRS and YFSETQ. The CDR3 region has the DNA TGCGCCAGCAGCTCGGAAGTAGATACGCAGTATTTT. Protein: CASSSEVDTQYF.

This sequence joins TRBV4-3 and TRBJ2-1; 10 bases are a match to TRBD2. The junction had 5 bases not matched to a gene; V was cut back by 4 bases and J by 5 bases. CDR1 and CDR2 (germline): LGHNA, YSLEER. The CDR3 sequence is 15 residues long. CDR3 nucleotide sequence: TGCGCCAGCAGCCCAGGGACTAGCGTCAACAATGAGCAGTTCTTC. Protein product: CASSPGTSVNNEQFF.

A note on this clone: This sample includes further DNA sequences coding for the same CDR3. The V and J genes are TRBV9 and TRBJ2-5, with D unclear. The V gene's germline CDR1 is SGDLS and CDR2 YYNGEE. The CDR3 covers 14 residues. Trimming pared 0 bases from V and 5 bases from J, leaving 11 bases between. The CDR3: CASSVGGIEETQYF. The CDR3 bases are TGTGCCAGCAGCGTAGGAGGTATCGAGGAGACCCAGTACTTC.

V and J are TRBV5-1 and TRBJ2-1, with D hard to call. Trimming took 4 bases from V and 3 from J, leaving 11 bases between them. The germline gives CDR1 SGHRS, CDR2 YFSETQ. The length of the CDR3 is 14 residues. CDR3 residues: CASSPPPDYNEQFF. The CDR3 DNA reads TGCGCCAGCAGCCCCCCCCCGGACTACAATGAGCAGTTCTTC.

The genes are TRBV7-2 and TRBJ2-3, with 7 positions matching TRBD2. CDR1 is SGHTA, CDR2 FQGNSA, per germline. V lost 1 base to trimming and J lost 5 bases; unmatched junction nucleotides: 6. The CDR3 runs to 15 residues. The DNA of the CDR3 is TGTGCCAGCAGCTTAGGAGCGGGACGGGTAGATACGCAGTATTTT. Translating gives CASSLGAGRVDTQYF.

As concerns this clone: This same CDR3 is encoded by further DNA sequences in the sample. The chain employs TRBV11-2 and TRBJ2-1; D not certain. CDR3 size: 10 residues. CDR1 and CDR2 (germline): SGHAT, FQNNGV. The V and J ends lost 5 bases and 6 bases respectively, with 2 bases between them. The CDR3 coding sequence is TGTGCCAGCAGCCTCAATGAGCAGTTCTTC. Translated, it gives CASSLNEQFF.

J is TRBJ2-1 and V is TRBV11-1, with 12 positions matching TRBD2. The germline V gene encodes CDR1 SGHAT and CDR2 FQDESV (reference sequence). This CDR3 has 16 residues. V was clipped by 4 bases and J by 7 bases; unmatched bases: 8. In DNA form, the CDR3 reads TGTGCCAGCAGCTCACGACGGACTAGCGGGGATAATGAGCAGTTCTTC. It yields the protein CASSSRRTSGDNEQFF.

The V and J genes are TRBV7-9 and TRBJ2-1; 7 positions agree with TRBD1. V gave up 3 bases and J gave up 10 bases; unmatched junction bases: 21. In germline, CDR1 is SEHNR, CDR2 FQNEAQ (reference sequence). This CDR3 has 18 residues. The CDR3 protein is CASSFPLNTGAQVDEQFF. For the CDR3, the DNA is TGTGCCAGCAGCTTCCCACTGAACACAGGGGCCCAAGTAGACGAGCAGTTCTTC.